The 24 T cell receptor beta chains reported below all come from one sample, sequenced in a study of tumor and adjacent non-tumor tissue in lung cancer (dated by TCRdb to the late 2010s). The library was prepared using multiplex PCR. Sequencing was performed on an Illumina HiSeq 2500. TCRbeta libraries were constructed through three rounds of nested PCR with primers (Table S4) according to protocols modified from ARM-PCR. TCRdb trimmed the raw reads at Q25, called clones with MiXCR and kept productive beta chains. Rows merge per CDR3 protein into single entries with the most common DNA and genes. The sample records 76,000 or so distinct CDR3 sequences, around 70% of which are singletons. The top ten constitute 10% to 15% of the sample. RNA was isolated from bulk unsorted tissue, and RNA quality was assessed with a NanoDrop ND-1000 and an Agilent 2100. Source material: lung tumor tissue. These receptors all come from a woman in her seventies with non-small cell lung cancer.

Turning to this clonotype: Mismatch with germline at one junction end may stem from a read error. This rearrangement joins TRBV10-3 to TRBJ1-5; D is undetermined. The CDR3 consists of 15 residues. CDR1 and CDR2 from the germline V gene are ENHRY and SYGVKD. This chain's CDR3 is CAISGGSNSNQLQHF. The CDR3 nucleotides are TGTGCCATCAGTGGCGGCAGCAATAGTAATCAGCTCCAGCATTTT.

This clonotype was detected once. Sequence at one end of the junction differs from germline and may be a read error. This chain connects TRBV4-2 to TRBJ1-1; 7 bases align to TRBD1. The CDR3 totals 15 residues. Germline V gives CDR1 LGHNA, CDR2 YNFKEQ. DNA for the CDR3: TGTGCCAGCAGCCCAGGACAGGCCATGAACACTGAAGCATTCTTT. The encoded protein is CASSPGQAMNTEAFF.

About this clonotype itself: Since no conserved phenylalanine or tryptophan closes the CDR3, a read error is the likely cause. This chain uses TRBV29-1 with TRBJ2-5; D is perhaps TRBD1 or TRBD2 (6 bases each). Germline CDR1 and CDR2: SQVTM and ANQGSEA. The length of the CDR3 is 13 residues. The CDR3 nucleotides read TGCAGCGTCGGAACAGGGAGGAAAGAGATCCAGTACATC. It encodes CSVGTGRKEIQYI.

Concerning this clonotype itself: Relative to the germline gene, one junction end is altered; a read error may explain this. The V and J genes are TRBV29-1 and TRBJ1-5; TRBD1 aligns across 9 bases. Germline V gene sequence: CDR1 SQVTM, CDR2 ANQGSEA. CDR3 length: 13 residues. This CDR3 reads CRVAGDREDPQHF. CDR3 sequence (DNA): TGCAGGGTTGCCGGGGACAGGGAGGACCCCCAGCATTTT.

This clonotype was recorded at least ten times. The chain carries TRBV10-2 and TRBJ2-1; 10 positions agree with TRBD2. Germline CDR1 reads WSHSY; CDR2 reads SAAADI. V shed 2 bases and J 6 bases; nucleotides not matched to a gene: 4. The CDR3 is 15 amino acids. The CDR3, as DNA: TGCGCCAGCAGTGAGGCAGCGGGAGGGCTCAATGAGCAGTTCTTC. Translating gives CASSEAAGGLNEQFF.

This clonotype was observed a single time. A much larger clone sits a single nucleotide away, making a read error possible. The rearrangement uses TRBV5-1 and TRBJ2-7; 7 nucleotides agree with TRBD1. CDR1 SGHRS and CDR2 YFSETQ come from the germline V gene. V trimming: 4 bases; J trimming: 3 bases; junction bases outside the gene matches: 10. The CDR3 runs to 15 residues. The CDR3 loop is CASSTGQDHCYEQYF. CDR3 DNA: TGCGCCAGCAGCACCGGACAGGACCACTGCTACGAGCAGTACTTC.

V is TRBV7-3 and J is TRBJ2-7, with D maybe TRBD1 (5 bases). Germline-derived CDR1 and CDR2 are SGHTA and FQGTGA. The length of the CDR3 is 16 residues. The V end was cut by 2 bases, the J end by 6 bases, with 20 bases between. CDR3 sequence: CASSLCEPGRGVEQYF. The CDR3 coding sequence is TGTGCCAGCAGCTTATGCGAACCAGGGCGTGGGGTCGAGCAGTACTTC.

V is TRBV20-1 and J is TRBJ2-2, with D hard to call. CDR3 length equals 14 residues. Trimming took off 5 bases at V and 4 bases at J, with 14 bases between the two ends. CDR1 DFQATT and CDR2 SNEGSKA come from the germline V gene (reference sequence). The CDR3 loop reads CSAGVPGVTGELFF. In DNA form, the CDR3 reads TGCAGTGCTGGAGTCCCAGGAGTCACCGGGGAGCTGTTTTTT.

The sample holds many counts of this clonotype. This sequence joins TRBV28 and TRBJ2-2; 14 bases map to TRBD2. This CDR3 is built from 16 residues. The junction had 6 bases not matched to a gene; V was cut back by 5 bases and J by 7 bases. The germline CDR1 and CDR2 sequences are MDHEN and SYDVKM. CDR3 in DNA: TGTGCCAGCAGTGGGACTAGCGGGAGTGAGGACGGGGAGCTGTTTTTT. Amino acid sequence: CASSGTSGSEDGELFF.

This clonotype was detected many times. V gene TRBV28 combines with J gene TRBJ2-5; 7 bases agree with TRBD2. The germline gives CDR1 MDHEN, CDR2 SYDVKM. The J segment lost 7 bases and the V segment lost 5 bases, leaving 13 bases of the junction unmatched. CDR3 length: 15 amino acids. The CDR3 spells CASSPRGRGEWTQYF. Here the CDR3 DNA reads TGTGCCAGCAGTCCACGGGGGAGGGGTGAATGGACCCAGTACTTC. The full variable domain, its missing parts supplied by reference TRBV28 and TRBJ2-5, is DVKVTQSSRYLVKRTGEKVFLECVQDMDHENMFWYRQDPGLGLRLIYFSYDVKMKEKGDIPEGYSVSREKKERFSLILESASTNQTSMYLCASSPRGRGEWTQYFGPGTRLLVL.

The chain combines TRBV30 with TRBJ2-3, with D perhaps TRBD2 (5 bases). Germline assignment: CDR1 GTSNPN and CDR2 SVGIG (reference sequence). The CDR3 has 12 amino acids. Trimming left V 6 bases short and J 4 bases short, with 11 bases between. The CDR3 coding sequence is TGTGCCTGTAGCGTGGGTTCAGATACGCAGTATTTT. Encoded protein: CACSVGSDTQYF.

This clonotype came up many times. The rearrangement joins TRBV5-1 to TRBJ1-1, with 10 bases identical to TRBD1. Trimming removed 3 bases from V and 0 bases from J; junction bases left unmatched: 2. The CDR3 is 15 amino acids. Germline lookup yields CDR1 SGHRS and CDR2 YFSETQ. CDR3 sequence: CASSWGQGLNTEAFF. The CDR3, as DNA: TGCGCCAGCAGCTGGGGACAGGGGTTGAACACTGAAGCTTTCTTT.

This chain joins TRBV29-1 and TRBJ1-1; D is uncertain. The CDR3 has 13 residues. V was trimmed by 7 bases and J by 0 bases, leaving 12 bases between them. Germline values: CDR1 SQVTM, CDR2 ANQGSEA. In nucleotides, the CDR3 is TGCAGCGCTGGTATTAGTATGAACACTGAAGCTTTCTTT. Translating gives CSAGISMNTEAFF. Based on the CDR3 plus reference TRBV29-1 and TRBJ1-1, the full variable domain is SAVISQKPSRDICQRGTSLTIQCQVDSQVTMMFWYRQQPGQSLTLIATANQGSEATYESGFVIDKFPISRPNLTFSTLTVSNMSPEDSSIYLCSAGISMNTEAFFGQGTRLTVV.

This clonotype was picked up one time. One junction end disagrees with the germline gene, perhaps due to a read error. The chain uses TRBV5-5 and TRBJ1-2; 10 bases are shared with TRBD1. The CDR3 extends over 16 amino acids. Germline loops: CDR1 SGHKS, CDR2 YYEKEE (reference sequence). The CDR3 DNA follows: TGTGCCAGCAGCTCGACCGGGACAGGGGACGCCTATGGCTACGCCTTC. Amino acid sequence: CASSSTGTGDAYGYAF. Full variable domain (outside the CDR3, taken from reference TRBV5-5 and TRBJ1-2): DAGVTQSPTHLIKTRGQQVTLRCSPISGHKSVSWYQQVLGQGPQFIFQYYEKEERGRGNFPDRFSARQFPNYSSELNVNALLLGDSALYLCASSSTGTGDAYGYAFGSGTRLTVV.

About this clonotype: At one end, the junction sequence differs from germline, possibly due to a read error. The gene calls are TRBV6-5 and TRBJ2-2; TRBD1 matches 9 bases. The CDR3 sequence is 16 residues long. Looked up from germline, CDR1 is MNHEY and CDR2 is SVGAGI. This CDR3 is CASRHTGTGYTGELFF. In DNA form, the CDR3 reads TGTGCCAGCAGACACACCGGGACAGGGTACACCGGGGAGCTGTTTTTC.

With regard to this clonotype: At one end the junction does not follow the germline gene, possibly because of a read error. This chain joins TRBV29-1 and TRBJ1-4, with TRBD1 matching over 10 bases. CDR1 and CDR2 (germline): SQVTM, ANQGSEA. The CDR3 consists of 14 residues. The CDR3: CSVGQGGTKEKLSF. In nucleotides, the CDR3 is TGCAGCGTCGGACAGGGGGGGACTAAGGAAAAACTATCTTTT.

The chain couples TRBV5-1 to TRBJ1-2; D remains unclear. The germline V gene has CDR1 SGHRS and CDR2 YFSETQ. V was shortened by 0 bases and J by 3 bases, with 12 bases between the two germline ends. The CDR3 runs 15 residues. The CDR3 coding sequence is TGCGCCAGCAGCTTGGTAGGGCCCGGGGACTATGGCTACACCTTC. This sequence encodes CASSLVGPGDYGYTF.

Regarding this clonotype: The junction departs from germline at one end; a sequencing error may be responsible. The chain uses TRBV29-1 and TRBJ2-3; 13 nucleotides agree with TRBD2. Germline V gene sequence: CDR1 SQVTM, CDR2 ANQGSEA. This CDR3 spans 19 amino acids. CDR3 coding DNA: TGTAGCGTCTATTCCGGGACTAGCGGGAACGGTGACGGTTTTAATACGCAGTATTTT. This sequence encodes CSVYSGTSGNGDGFNTQYF.

On this clonotype: This is likely a read error, given that the CDR3 carries no conserved phenylalanine or tryptophan at its end. J is TRBJ2-7 and V is TRBV5-4; D remains unclear. Trimming took off 2 bases at V and 7 bases at J, with 10 bases between the two ends. Germline assignment: CDR1 SGHNT and CDR2 YYREEE (reference sequence). This CDR3 has 12 residues. CDR3 in DNA: TGTGCCAGCAGCTTCGATCGTTATGAGCAGTACTTA. Residues: CASSFDRYEQYL.

The sample holds one count of this clonotype. One junction end disagrees with the germline gene, perhaps due to a read error. The rearrangement joins TRBV5-4 to TRBJ1-4; D call uncertain. This CDR3 comprises 15 residues. Per germline, CDR1 SGHNT and CDR2 YYREEE (reference sequence). Here the CDR3 reads CASSMSRGIDEKLFF. As DNA, the CDR3 is TGTGCTAGCAGCATGAGCCGGGGAATCGATGAAAAACTGTTTTTT.

A word on this clonotype: A much larger clonotype is one base distant, so this may be a read error. The chain employs TRBV12-3 or TRBV12-4 and TRBJ2-1, with D tentatively TRBD1 (6 bases). The CDR3 is 13 residues long. For the CDR3, the DNA is TGTACCAGCAGTTCAGAAACAGGGTCGAGGCAGTCCTTC. As protein: CTSSSETGSRQSF.

This clonotype was seen repeatedly, ten times or more. The CDR3 DNA follows: TGTGCCAGCAGCCCGGACCCTTTGTACACAGATACGCAGTATTTT. Protein: CASSPDPLYTDTQYF. The chain couples TRBV5-4 to TRBJ2-3, with D uncertain. In germline, CDR1 is SGHNT, CDR2 YYREEE (reference sequence). The CDR3 runs to 15 residues. V lost 4 bases to trimming and J lost 2 bases, with 14 bases between them.

With regard to this clonotype: Given a much more abundant clone one base away, this may be a read error. The rearrangement joins TRBV30 to TRBJ2-7; 9 nucleotides match TRBD1. The CDR3 length is 13 residues. V lost 6 bases and J lost 3; bases outside the gene matches: 6. CDR1 and CDR2 (germline): GTSNPN, SVGIG (reference sequence). Here the CDR3 DNA reads TGTGCCTGTAGGACAGGGGTTTTCTACGAGCAGTACTTC. Protein: CACRTGVFYEQYF.

This clonotype was observed many times. V is TRBV4-2 and J is TRBJ2-3, with 8 bases identical to TRBD2. This CDR3 spans 16 amino acids. The germline V gene has CDR1 LGHNA and CDR2 YNFKEQ. J lost 3 bases, V lost 1 base, and 6 bases had no gene match. CDR3 DNA sequence: TGTGCCAGCAGCCAAGCAGCGGGGGCGGGTACAGATACGCAGTATTTT. This encodes CASSQAAGAGTDTQYF.